This T cell receptor (beta chain) was captured in a study of T-cell reconstitution after alpha-beta-depleted transplantation in children. Study conclusions and caveats: The high TCRbeta diversity at day 60 in some patients came from surviving recipient T cells and thymic progenitors. One year after transplant, T-cell counts and diversity came mostly from newly produced T cells. About two months after transplant, alpha-beta T cells reportedly came from several hundred expanded graft clones.

The CDR3 loop spans 16 amino acids. J gave up 5 bases and V 2 bases, and 10 bases lay outside the gene matches. The germline CDR1 and CDR2 sequences are DFQATT and SNEGSKA (reference sequence). This sample's TCRbeta library carried unique molecular identifier barcodes. TCRdb re-analysed the PCR reads in MiXCR, keeping a single row per CDR3 protein. This repertoire shows some 260,000 distinct CDR3 sequences, under 30% found once; its top ten account for about 4.8%. Worth noting for this clonotype: The antigen is not known.

The rearrangement uses TRBV20-1 and TRBJ2-5, with 11 bases identical to TRBD2. This sample comprised PBMCs, mostly from graft donor cells, obtained 360 days after TCRalphabeta/CD19-depleted stem cell transplant. The sequence derives from a female patient aged 2-9 years who had a stem cell transplant for congenital amegakaryocytic thrombocytopenia, so the T cells may come from the graft donor. In DNA form, the CDR3 reads TGCAGTGCTAGATCCCGACTAGCGGGACGGGGGGAGACCCAGTACTTC. It is translated as CSARSRLAGRGETQYF.